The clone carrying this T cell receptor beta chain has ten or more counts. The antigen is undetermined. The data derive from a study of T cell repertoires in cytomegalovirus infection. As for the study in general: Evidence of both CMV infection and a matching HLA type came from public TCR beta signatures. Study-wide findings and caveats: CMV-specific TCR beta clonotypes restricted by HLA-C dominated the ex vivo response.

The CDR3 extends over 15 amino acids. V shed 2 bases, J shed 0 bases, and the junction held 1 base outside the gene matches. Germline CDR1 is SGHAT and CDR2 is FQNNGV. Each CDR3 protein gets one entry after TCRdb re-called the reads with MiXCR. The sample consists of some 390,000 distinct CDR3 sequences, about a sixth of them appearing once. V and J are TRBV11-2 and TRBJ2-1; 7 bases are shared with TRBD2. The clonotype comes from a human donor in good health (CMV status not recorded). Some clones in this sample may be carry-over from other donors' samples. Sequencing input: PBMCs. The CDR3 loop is CASSLRGGSYNEQFF. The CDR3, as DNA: TGTGCCAGCAGCTTACGCGGGGGCTCCTACAATGAGCAGTTCTTC.